The clone carrying this T cell receptor beta chain was counted once. Its antigen is currently unknown. These data are taken from a study of OX40 agonist ivuxolimab in advanced cancers. Study overall: While on treatment, patients had intravenous ivuxolimab at 0.01 to 10 mg/kg every 2 weeks. Overall study findings and caveats: A proportion of nonresponders additionally exhibited low normalized T-cell clonal expansion. Partly responding patients at 0.1-3.0 mg/kg showed some of the smallest clonal expansion.

V shed 0 bases and J shed 0 bases, with 9 bases lying between them. Germline CDR1 reads SGHNT; CDR2 reads YENEEA. This CDR3 region has 15 residues. Libraries were prepared by immunoSEQ multiplex PCR; TCRdb keeps only in-frame clonotypes and omits some of them. The sample has around 54,000 clones, roughly 94% seen once. The chain links TRBV11-3 to TRBJ2-7; no clear D gene. The TCR originated in an adult with an advanced solid tumor such as melanoma, head and neck, liver or kidney cancer. Source: CD4+ or CD8+ T cells sorted from blood, taken in a trial of the OX40 agonist ivuxolimab. In DNA form, the CDR3 reads TGTGCCAGCAGCTTAGATTTTGGTTTCTCCTACGAGCAGTACTTC. It specifies CASSLDFGFSYEQYF. The entire variable domain, with the rest obtained from reference TRBV11-3 and TRBJ2-7, is as follows: EAGVVQSPRYKIIEKKQPVAFWCNPISGHNTLYWYLQNLGQGPELLIRYENEEAVDDSQLPKDRFSAERLKGVDSTLKIQPAELGDSAVYLCASSLDFGFSYEQYFGPGTRLTVT.